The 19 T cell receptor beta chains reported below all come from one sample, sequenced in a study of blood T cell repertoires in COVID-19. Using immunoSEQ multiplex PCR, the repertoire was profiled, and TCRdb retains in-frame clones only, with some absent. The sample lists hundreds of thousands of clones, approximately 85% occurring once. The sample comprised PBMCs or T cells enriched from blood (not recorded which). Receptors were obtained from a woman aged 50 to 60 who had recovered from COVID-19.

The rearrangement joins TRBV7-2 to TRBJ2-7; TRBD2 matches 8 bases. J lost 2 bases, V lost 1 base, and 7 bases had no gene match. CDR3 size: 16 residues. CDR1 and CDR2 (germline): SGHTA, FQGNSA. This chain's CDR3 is CASSLDGTSFAYEQYF. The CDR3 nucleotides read TGTGCCAGCAGCTTAGATGGGACTAGTTTCGCCTACGAGCAGTACTTC.

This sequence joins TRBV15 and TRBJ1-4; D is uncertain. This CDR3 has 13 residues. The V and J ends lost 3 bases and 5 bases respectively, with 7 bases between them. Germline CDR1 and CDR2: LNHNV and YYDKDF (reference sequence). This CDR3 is CATSRHKNEKLFF. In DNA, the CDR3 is TGTGCCACCAGCAGGCACAAGAATGAAAAACTGTTTTTT.

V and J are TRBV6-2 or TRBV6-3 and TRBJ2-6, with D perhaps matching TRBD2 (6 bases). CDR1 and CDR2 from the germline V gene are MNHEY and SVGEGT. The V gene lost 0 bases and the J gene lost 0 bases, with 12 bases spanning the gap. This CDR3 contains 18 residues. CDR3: CASSYSAGYTSGANVLTF. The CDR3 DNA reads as TGTGCCAGCAGTTACTCGGCGGGATATACCTCTGGGGCCAACGTCCTGACTTTC.

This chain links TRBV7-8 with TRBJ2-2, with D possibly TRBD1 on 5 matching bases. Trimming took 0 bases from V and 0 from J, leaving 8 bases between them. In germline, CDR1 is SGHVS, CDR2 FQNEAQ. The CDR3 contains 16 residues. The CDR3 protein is CASSLARTTNTGELFF. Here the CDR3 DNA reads TGTGCCAGCAGCTTAGCACGGACAACGAACACCGGGGAGCTGTTTTTT.

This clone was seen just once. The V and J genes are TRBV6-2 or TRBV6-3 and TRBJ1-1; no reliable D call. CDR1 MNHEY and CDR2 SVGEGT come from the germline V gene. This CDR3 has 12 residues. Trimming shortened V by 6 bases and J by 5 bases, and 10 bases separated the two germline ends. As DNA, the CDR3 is TGTGCCAGCAGCGATCCACTTACTGAAGCTTTCTTT. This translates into CASSDPLTEAFF.

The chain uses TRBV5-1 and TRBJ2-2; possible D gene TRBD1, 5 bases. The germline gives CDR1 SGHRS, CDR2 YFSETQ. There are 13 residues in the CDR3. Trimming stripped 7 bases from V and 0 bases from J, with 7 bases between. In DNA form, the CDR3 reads TGCGCCAGCGCAGGGACGAACACCGGGGAGCTGTTTTTT. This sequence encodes CASAGTNTGELFF. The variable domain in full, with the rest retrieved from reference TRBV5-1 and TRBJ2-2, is KAGVTQTPRYLIKTRGQQVTLSCSPISGHRSVSWYQQTPGQGLQFLFEYFSETQRNKGNFPGRFSGRQFSNSRSEMNVSTLELGDSALYLCASAGTNTGELFFGEGSRLTVL.

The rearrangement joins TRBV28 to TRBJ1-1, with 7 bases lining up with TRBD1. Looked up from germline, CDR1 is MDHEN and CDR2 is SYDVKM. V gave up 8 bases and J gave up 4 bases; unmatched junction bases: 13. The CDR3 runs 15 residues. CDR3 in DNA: TGTGCCAGCGACCGGACAGGCCCTTCGTTCACTGAAGCTTTCTTT. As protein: CASDRTGPSFTEAFF.

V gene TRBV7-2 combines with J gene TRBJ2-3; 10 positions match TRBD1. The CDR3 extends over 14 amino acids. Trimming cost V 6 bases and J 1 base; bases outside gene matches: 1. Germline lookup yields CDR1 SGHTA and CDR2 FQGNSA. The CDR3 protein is CASRDRGRTDTQYF. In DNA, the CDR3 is TGTGCCAGCAGAGACAGGGGGCGCACAGATACGCAGTATTTT.

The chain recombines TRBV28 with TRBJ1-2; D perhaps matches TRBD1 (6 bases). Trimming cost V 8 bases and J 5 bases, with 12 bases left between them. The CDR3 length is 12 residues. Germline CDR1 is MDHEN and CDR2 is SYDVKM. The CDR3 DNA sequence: TGTGCCAGCGAGGACAGCGATTATGGCTACACCTTC. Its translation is CASEDSDYGYTF.

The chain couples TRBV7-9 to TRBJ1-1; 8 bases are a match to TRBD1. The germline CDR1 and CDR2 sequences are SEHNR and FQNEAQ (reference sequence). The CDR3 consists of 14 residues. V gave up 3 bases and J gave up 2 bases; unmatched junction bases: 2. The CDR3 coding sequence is TGTGCCAGCAGCTTGGGACAGGTAAACACTGAAGCTTTCTTT. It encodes CASSLGQVNTEAFF.

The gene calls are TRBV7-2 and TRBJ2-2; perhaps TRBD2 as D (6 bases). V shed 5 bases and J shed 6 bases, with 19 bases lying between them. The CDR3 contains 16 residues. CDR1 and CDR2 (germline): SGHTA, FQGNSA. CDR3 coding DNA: TGTGCCAGCAGCCAGGACTACCCGATAACCCCCGGGGAGCTGTTTTTT. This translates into CASSQDYPITPGELFF. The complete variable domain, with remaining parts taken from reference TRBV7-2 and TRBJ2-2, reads GAGVSQSPSNKVTEKGKDVELRCDPISGHTALYWYRQSLGQGLEFLIYFQGNSAPDKSGLPSDRFSAERTGGSVSTLTIQRTQQEDSAVYLCASSQDYPITPGELFFGEGSRLTVL.

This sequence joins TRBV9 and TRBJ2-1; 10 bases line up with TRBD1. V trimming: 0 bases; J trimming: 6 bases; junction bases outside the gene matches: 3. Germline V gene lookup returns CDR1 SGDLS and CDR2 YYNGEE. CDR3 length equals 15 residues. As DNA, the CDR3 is TGTGCCAGCAGCGTAGTGACAGGGGGCTTCAATGAGCAGTTCTTC. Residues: CASSVVTGGFNEQFF.

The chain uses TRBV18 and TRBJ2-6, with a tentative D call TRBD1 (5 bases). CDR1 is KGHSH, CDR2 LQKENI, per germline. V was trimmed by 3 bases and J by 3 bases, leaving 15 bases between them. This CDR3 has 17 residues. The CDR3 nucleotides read TGTGCCAGCTCACCTAGAGAAGCAGGGCATGGGGCCAACGTCCTGACTTTC. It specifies CASSPREAGHGANVLTF.

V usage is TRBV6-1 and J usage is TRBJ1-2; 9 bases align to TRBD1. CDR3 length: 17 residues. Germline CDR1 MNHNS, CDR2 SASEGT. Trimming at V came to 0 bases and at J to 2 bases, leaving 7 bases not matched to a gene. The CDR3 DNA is TGTGCCAGCAGTGAAGCTGTGACAGGGGGACCCAACTATGGCTACACCTTC. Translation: CASSEAVTGGPNYGYTF.

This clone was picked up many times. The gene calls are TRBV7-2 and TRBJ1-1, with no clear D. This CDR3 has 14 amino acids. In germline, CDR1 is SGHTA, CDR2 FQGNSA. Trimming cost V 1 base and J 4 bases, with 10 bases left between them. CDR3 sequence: CASSLVRPVTEAFF. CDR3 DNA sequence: TGTGCCAGCAGCTTAGTGCGCCCGGTCACTGAAGCTTTCTTT.

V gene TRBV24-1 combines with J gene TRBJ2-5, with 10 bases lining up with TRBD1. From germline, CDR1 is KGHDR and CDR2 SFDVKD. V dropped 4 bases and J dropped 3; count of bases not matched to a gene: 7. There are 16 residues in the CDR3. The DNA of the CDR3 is TGTGCCACCAGTGAAACGGGACAGGGGCTAGAAGAGACCCAGTACTTC. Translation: CATSETGQGLEETQYF.

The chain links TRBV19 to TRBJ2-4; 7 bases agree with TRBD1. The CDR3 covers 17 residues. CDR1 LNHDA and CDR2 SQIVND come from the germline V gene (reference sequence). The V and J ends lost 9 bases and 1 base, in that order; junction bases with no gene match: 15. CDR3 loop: CASQPLSGGSAKNIQYF. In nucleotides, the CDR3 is TGTGCCAGCCAACCTTTATCAGGGGGTAGTGCCAAAAACATTCAGTACTTC.

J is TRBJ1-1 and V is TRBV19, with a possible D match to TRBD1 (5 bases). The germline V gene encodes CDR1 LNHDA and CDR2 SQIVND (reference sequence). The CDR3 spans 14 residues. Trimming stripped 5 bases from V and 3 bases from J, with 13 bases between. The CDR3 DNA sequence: TGTGCCAGTAGTGGGGCAGGGTTTGACACTGAAGCTTTCTTT. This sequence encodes CASSGAGFDTEAFF.

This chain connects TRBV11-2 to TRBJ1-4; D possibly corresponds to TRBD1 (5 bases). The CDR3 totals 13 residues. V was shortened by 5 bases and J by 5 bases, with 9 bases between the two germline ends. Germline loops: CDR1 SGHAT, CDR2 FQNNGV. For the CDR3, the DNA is TGTGCCAGCAGCCGCCGGACAAATGAAAAACTGTTTTTT. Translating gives CASSRRTNEKLFF.